The clone carrying this T cell receptor beta chain was picked up one time. The antigen is undetermined. With 4 bases clipped from V and 3 bases from J, the junction kept 8 bases outside the gene matches. The germline CDR1 and CDR2 sequences are SGHAT and FQNNGV. CDR3 length: 15 residues. This table comes from immunoSEQ multiplex PCR, and its TCRdb copy is limited to in-frame clones, with some not included. The table shows around 13,000 clones, with more than 60% occurring only once. This entry comes from a study of neoadjuvant anti-PD-1 for oral cavity cancer. General study findings and limits: Higher pretreatment Treg/Th17 ratios tracked higher pretreatment blood clonality. After neoadjuvant nivolumab, PBMC T cell clonality was significantly higher in non-responders than responders.

The receptor was isolated from a person aged 40-85 years with oral cavity squamous cell carcinoma. The starting material was PBMCs, obtained before nivolumab (anti-PD-1) treatment. J is TRBJ1-1 and V is TRBV11-2; 7 bases line up with TRBD1. The CDR3 region is CASSSQPQGDTEAFF. The CDR3 DNA follows: TGTGCCAGCAGCTCTCAGCCCCAGGGGGACACTGAAGCTTTCTTT.